This T cell receptor beta chain was sequenced during a study of T cells after yellow fever vaccination. Study-wide background: The authors prepared low-cell-number fractions using SMART-Seq v4 Ultra Low Input. Study-level results: Abundant bulk-derived clonotypes could contaminate FACS-sorted repertoires.

On this clonotype itself: The antigen is unknown.

TCR cDNA, made by 5'RACE template switching, carried an added universal primer site and UMIs. TCRdb itself ran the 5' RACE reads through MiXCR, one entry per CDR3 protein. The data show a few hundred thousand distinct CDR3 sequences, roughly 4% seen once. V trimming: 5 bases; J trimming: 10 bases; junction bases outside the gene matches: 6. Germline CDR1 is MNHEY and CDR2 is SMNVEV (reference sequence). There are 14 residues in the CDR3. The V and J genes are TRBV27 and TRBJ1-4; 11 nucleotides align to TRBD1. The source was PBMCs, collected 5 days after the yellow fever booster vaccination. The receptor was isolated from a young man who received the YFV17D yellow fever vaccine. DNA for the CDR3: TGTGCCAGCAGTCTCGGGACAGGGGGGGGAAAACTGTTTTTT. Protein product: CASSLGTGGGKLFF.